Sequencing of this TCR beta chain was carried out in a study of CD8 T cells in ankylosing spondylitis (dated 2017 in TCRdb). Describing the broader study: T cell receptor beta repertoires were profiled in healthy donors and ankylosing spondylitis patients so that disease-linked TCR variants could be found. The whole study cohort included over a hundred healthy donors and 25 ankylosing spondylitis patients. Peripheral blood samples were taken, and synovial fluid was additionally collected from ankylosing spondylitis patients. Here is what the overall study found, with its caveats: Significant enrichment of the disease-linked clones was reported in matched synovial fluid samples from ankylosing spondylitis patients. The disease-linked clones had a CD8+ phenotype and were found at relatively low frequencies in peripheral blood. Some motif variants were previously reported in synovial fluid and blood of reactive arthritis patients, suggesting common disease-initiation mechanisms. A TCR beta motif made up of several highly homologous amino acid variants appeared to be characteristic of blood from ankylosing spondylitis patients.

Data came from an Illumina HiSeq 2500. Quantitative 5'-RACE with molecular barcodes was the method used to prepare the TCR beta libraries. Regarding the original processing steps: A new computational method, built on a probabilistic model of VDJ rearrangement, was used to identify disease-linked TCR variants. TCRdb cleaned the public reads at Q25 with fastp, built clones with MiXCR and kept in-frame beta chains. Rows are combined by CDR3 protein, so each entry shows the most common genes and DNA. TCRdb's processing, not the study's, gives the V and J calls here. Counted in this sample were under 150,000 distinct CDR3 sequences; approximately 10% of them appeared once. In total, the top ten clones hold about 3.8% of the sample. In regard to this clonotype: Its antigen remains unidentified. Per-nucleotide qualities are absent, and no much larger clonotype sits a single base away.

This TCR was recovered from a female donor with ankylosing spondylitis or in good health (not recorded which). The sequencing sample was made of blood, either unsorted or a sorted T cell fraction (not recorded which).

The encoded CDR3 is CSAKRTTNEKLFF. The DNA reads as follows: TGCAGTGCTAAAAGGACCACTAATGAAAAACTGTTTTTT. The chain couples TRBV20-1 to TRBJ1-4, with no confidently assigned D gene. V drops 4 bases and J drops 2 bases, leaving 8 bases in between. As encoded in the germline V gene (reference sequence), CDR1 is DFQATT while CDR2 is SNEGSKA. Inclusive of the bounding cysteine and phenylalanine, the CDR3 is 13 residues long. Only the CDR3 DNA is retained, 39 bases long and in frame from the first base.